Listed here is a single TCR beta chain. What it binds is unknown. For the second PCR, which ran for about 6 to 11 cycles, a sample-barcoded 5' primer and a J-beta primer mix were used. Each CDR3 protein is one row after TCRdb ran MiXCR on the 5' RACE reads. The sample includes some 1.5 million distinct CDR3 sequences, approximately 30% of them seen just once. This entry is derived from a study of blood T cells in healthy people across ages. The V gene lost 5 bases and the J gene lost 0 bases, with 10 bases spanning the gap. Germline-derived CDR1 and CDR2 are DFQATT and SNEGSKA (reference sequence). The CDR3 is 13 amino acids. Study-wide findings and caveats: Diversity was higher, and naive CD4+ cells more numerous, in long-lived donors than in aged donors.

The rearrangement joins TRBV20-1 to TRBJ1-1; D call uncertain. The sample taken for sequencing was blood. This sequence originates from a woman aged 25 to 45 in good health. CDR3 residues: CSAVQGLNTEAFF. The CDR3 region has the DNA TGCAGTGCTGTCCAAGGACTGAACACTGAAGCTTTCTTT.